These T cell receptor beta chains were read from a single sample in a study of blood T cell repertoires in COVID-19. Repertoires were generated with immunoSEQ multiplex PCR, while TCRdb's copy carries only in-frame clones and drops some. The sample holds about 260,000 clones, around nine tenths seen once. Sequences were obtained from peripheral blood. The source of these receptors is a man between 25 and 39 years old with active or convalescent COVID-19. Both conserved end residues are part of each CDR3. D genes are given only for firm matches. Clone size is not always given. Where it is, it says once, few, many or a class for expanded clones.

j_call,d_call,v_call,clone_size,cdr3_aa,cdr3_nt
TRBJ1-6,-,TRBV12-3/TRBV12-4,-,CASWRRGNSPLHF,TGTGCCAGCTGGAGGCGGGGAAATTCACCCCTCCACTTT
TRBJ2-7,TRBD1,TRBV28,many,CASSPGGQGRAYEQYF,TGTGCCAGCAGTCCGGGCGGACAGGGGAGGGCCTACGAGCAGTACTTC
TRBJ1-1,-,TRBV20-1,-,CSAEQNTEAFF,TGCAGTGCAGAGCAGAACACTGAAGCTTTCTTT
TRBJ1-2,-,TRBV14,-,CASSQDVGVRGYTF,TGTGCCAGCAGCCAAGATGTCGGGGTGAGAGGCTACACCTTC
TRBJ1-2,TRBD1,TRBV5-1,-,CASSLEGQGNYGYTF,TGCGCCAGCAGCTTGGAGGGACAGGGGAACTATGGCTACACCTTC
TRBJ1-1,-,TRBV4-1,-,CASSQERDTEAFF,TGCGCCAGCAGCCAAGAAAGAGACACTGAAGCTTTCTTT
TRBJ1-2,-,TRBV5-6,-,CASSPGQTYGYTF,TGTGCCAGCAGCCCAGGACAGACCTATGGCTACACCTTC
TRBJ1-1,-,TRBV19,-,CASERGLRGTEAFF,TGTGCCAGTGAGAGGGGACTCAGAGGGACTGAAGCTTTCTTT
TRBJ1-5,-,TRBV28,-,CASSPDRTDNQPQHF,TGTGCCAGCAGTCCAGACAGGACCGATAATCAGCCCCAGCATTTT
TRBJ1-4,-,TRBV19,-,CASSERTHYEKLFF,TGTGCCAGTAGCGAAAGGACACATTATGAAAAACTGTTTTTT
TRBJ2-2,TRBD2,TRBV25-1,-,CASSSSGGRQANTGELFF,TGTGCCAGCAGCTCTAGCGGGGGTCGCCAGGCGAACACCGGGGAGCTGTTTTTT
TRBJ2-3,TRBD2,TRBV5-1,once,CASSLGLAGGPADTQYF,TGCGCCAGCAGCTTGGGACTAGCGGGGGGGCCGGCAGATACGCAGTATTTT
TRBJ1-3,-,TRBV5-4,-,CASSRGQGRSGNTIYF,TGTGCCAGCAGCCGAGGGCAGGGGCGCTCTGGAAACACCATATATTTT
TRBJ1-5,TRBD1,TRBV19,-,CASSILGRRTGNDQPQHF,TGTGCCAGTAGTATTCTGGGCCGAAGGACAGGGAACGATCAGCCCCAGCATTTT
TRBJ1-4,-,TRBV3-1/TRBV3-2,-,CASSHRRGGREKLFF,TGTGCCAGCAGCCACAGACGTGGGGGCCGGGAAAAACTGTTTTTT
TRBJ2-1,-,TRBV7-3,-,CASSLVPGPNNEQFF,TGTGCCAGCAGCTTAGTGCCAGGGCCGAACAATGAGCAGTTCTTC
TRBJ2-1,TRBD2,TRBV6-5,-,CASTRTSGGKNEQFF,TGTGCCAGCACAAGGACTAGCGGGGGCAAAAATGAGCAGTTCTTC
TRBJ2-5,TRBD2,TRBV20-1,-,CSASWGSGGSQETQYF,TGCAGTGCTAGTTGGGGGAGCGGGGGGAGTCAAGAGACCCAGTACTTC
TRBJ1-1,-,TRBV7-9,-,CASRLGSNTEAFF,TGTGCCAGCAGACTCGGGTCGAACACTGAAGCTTTCTTT
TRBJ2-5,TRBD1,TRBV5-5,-,CASSHGQGGPETQYF,TGTGCCAGCAGCCACGGACAGGGGGGGCCAGAGACCCAGTACTTC
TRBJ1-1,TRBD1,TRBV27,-,CASSLSQGAVNTEAFF,TGTGCCAGCAGTTTAAGCCAGGGGGCCGTGAACACTGAAGCTTTCTTT
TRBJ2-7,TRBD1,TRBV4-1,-,CASSPVRTGDEQYF,TGCGCCAGCAGCCCGGTCAGGACAGGGGACGAGCAGTACTTC
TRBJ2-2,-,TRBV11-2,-,CASSPAGPGWDTGELFF,TGTGCCAGCAGCCCCGCAGGCCCTGGATGGGACACCGGGGAGCTGTTTTTT
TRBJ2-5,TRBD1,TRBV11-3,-,CASSLGQGWTQYF,TGTGCCAGCAGCCTCGGACAGGGGTGGACCCAGTACTTC
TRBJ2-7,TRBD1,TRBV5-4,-,CASSLSGTGDYEQYF,TGTGCCAGCAGCTTGAGTGGGACAGGGGACTACGAGCAGTACTTC
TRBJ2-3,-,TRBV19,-,CASSMAQGVDTQYF,TGTGCCAGTAGTATGGCTCAGGGTGTAGATACGCAGTATTTT
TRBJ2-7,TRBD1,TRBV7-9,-,CASSYGLDRVENEQYF,TGTGCCAGCAGCTACGGCTTGGACAGGGTCGAAAACGAGCAGTACTTC
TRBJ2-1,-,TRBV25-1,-,CASNPQSGYNEQFF,TGTGCCAGCAATCCGCAGAGCGGCTACAATGAGCAGTTCTTC
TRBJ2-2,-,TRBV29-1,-,CSVDDRPNTGELFF,TGCAGCGTTGATGACAGACCGAACACCGGGGAGCTGTTTTTT
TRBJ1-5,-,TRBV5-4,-,CASSTGGKDQPQHF,TGTGCCAGCAGCACGGGGGGGAAAGATCAGCCCCAGCATTTT
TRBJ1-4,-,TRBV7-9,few,CASSLQGGGEKLFF,TGTGCCAGCAGCTTACAGGGTGGTGGTGAAAAACTGTTTTTT
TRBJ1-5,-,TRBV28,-,CASSKSGNSNQPQHF,TGTGCCAGCAGTAAATCAGGGAATAGCAATCAGCCCCAGCATTTT
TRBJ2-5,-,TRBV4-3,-,CASSQDGQGTETQYF,TGCGCCAGCAGCCAAGATGGGCAGGGGACGGAGACCCAGTACTTC
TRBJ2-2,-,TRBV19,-,CASSIQGNTGELFF,TGTGCCAGTAGTATTCAGGGAAACACCGGGGAGCTGTTTTTT
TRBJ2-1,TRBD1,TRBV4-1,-,CASSQGTGGYEQFF,TGCGCCAGCAGCCAAGGGACAGGGGGCTATGAGCAGTTCTTC
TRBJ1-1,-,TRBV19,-,CASSLVGGSSTEAFF,TGTGCCAGTAGTCTAGTTGGAGGGTCATCCACTGAAGCTTTCTTT
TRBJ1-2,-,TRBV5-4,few,CASSQGGENYGYTF,TGTGCCAGCAGCCAAGGAGGTGAGAACTATGGCTACACCTTC
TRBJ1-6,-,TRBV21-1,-,CASSKALVREVLNSPLHF,TGTGCCAGCAGCAAAGCGCTAGTGAGGGAGGTACTGAATTCACCCCTCCACTTT
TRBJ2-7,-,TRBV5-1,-,CASSLGRRSSYEQYF,TGCGCCAGCAGCTTGGGGCGGAGAAGCTCCTACGAGCAGTACTTC
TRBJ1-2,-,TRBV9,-,CASSVADGANYGYTF,TGTGCCAGCAGCGTCGCTGACGGAGCTAACTATGGCTACACCTTC
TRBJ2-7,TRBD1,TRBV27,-,CASSDRGGSYEQYF,TGTGCCAGCAGCGACAGGGGAGGATCCTACGAGCAGTACTTC
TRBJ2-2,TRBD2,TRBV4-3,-,CASSQVGGLNTGELFF,TGCGCCAGCAGCCAAGTGGGAGGGCTGAACACCGGGGAGCTGTTTTTT
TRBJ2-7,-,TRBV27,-,CASSLSDSVAYEQYF,TGTGCCAGCAGTTTATCGGACTCAGTAGCCTACGAGCAGTACTTC
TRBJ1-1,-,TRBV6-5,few,CASKPFRVVTTEAFF,TGTGCCAGCAAACCATTCAGGGTAGTTACGACTGAAGCTTTCTTT
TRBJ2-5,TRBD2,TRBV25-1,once,CASSELVLAGRETQYF,TGTGCCAGCAGTGAATTGGTGCTAGCGGGGCGGGAGACCCAGTACTTC
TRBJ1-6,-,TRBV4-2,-,CASSPLAQGYSPLHF,TGTGCCAGCAGTCCGCTGGCCCAGGGATATTCACCCCTCCACTTT
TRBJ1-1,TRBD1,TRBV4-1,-,CASSQGTGANTEAFF,TGCGCCAGCAGCCAGGGGACAGGGGCGAACACTGAAGCTTTCTTT
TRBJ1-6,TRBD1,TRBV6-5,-,CASDRGFNSPLHF,TGTGCCAGCGACAGGGGATTTAATTCACCCCTCCACTTT
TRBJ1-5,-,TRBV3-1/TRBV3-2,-,CASSKQGAGTQHF,TGTGCCAGCAGCAAACAAGGTGCAGGGACCCAGCATTTT
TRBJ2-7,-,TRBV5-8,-,CASSSHVTGRVINEQYF,TGTGCCAGCAGCAGCCATGTCACAGGGAGGGTTATAAACGAGCAGTACTTC
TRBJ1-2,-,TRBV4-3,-,CASSPRGGAWDGYTF,TGCGCCAGCAGCCCCCGAGGGGGGGCCTGGGATGGCTACACCTTC
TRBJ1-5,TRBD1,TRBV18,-,CASSTGTGLVSNQPQHF,TGTGCCAGCTCAACCGGGACAGGGTTAGTTAGCAATCAGCCCCAGCATTTT
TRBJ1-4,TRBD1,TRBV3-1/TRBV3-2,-,CASSQRQGFNEKLFF,TGTGCCAGCAGCCAAAGACAGGGATTTAATGAAAAACTGTTTTTT
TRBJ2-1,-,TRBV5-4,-,CASSLGSRGSSEQFF,TGTGCCAGCAGCTTGGGTTCGCGGGGCTCTTCGGAGCAGTTCTTC
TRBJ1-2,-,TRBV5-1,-,CASSLTDYGYTF,TGCGCCAGCAGCTTGACTGACTATGGCTACACCTTC